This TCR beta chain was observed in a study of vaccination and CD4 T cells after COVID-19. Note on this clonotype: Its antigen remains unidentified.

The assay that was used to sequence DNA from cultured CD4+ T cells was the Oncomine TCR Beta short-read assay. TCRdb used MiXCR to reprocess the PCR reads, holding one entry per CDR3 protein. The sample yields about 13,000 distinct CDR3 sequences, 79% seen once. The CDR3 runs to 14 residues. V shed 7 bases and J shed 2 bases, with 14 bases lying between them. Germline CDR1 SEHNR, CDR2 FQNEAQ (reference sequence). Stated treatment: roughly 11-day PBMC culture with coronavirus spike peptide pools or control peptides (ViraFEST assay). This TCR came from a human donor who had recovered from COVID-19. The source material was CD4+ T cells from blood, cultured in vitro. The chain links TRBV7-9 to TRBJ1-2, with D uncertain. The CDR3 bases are TGTGCCAGCACCCCCCGGGCAGGCAACTATGGCTACACCTTC. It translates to CASTPRAGNYGYTF.